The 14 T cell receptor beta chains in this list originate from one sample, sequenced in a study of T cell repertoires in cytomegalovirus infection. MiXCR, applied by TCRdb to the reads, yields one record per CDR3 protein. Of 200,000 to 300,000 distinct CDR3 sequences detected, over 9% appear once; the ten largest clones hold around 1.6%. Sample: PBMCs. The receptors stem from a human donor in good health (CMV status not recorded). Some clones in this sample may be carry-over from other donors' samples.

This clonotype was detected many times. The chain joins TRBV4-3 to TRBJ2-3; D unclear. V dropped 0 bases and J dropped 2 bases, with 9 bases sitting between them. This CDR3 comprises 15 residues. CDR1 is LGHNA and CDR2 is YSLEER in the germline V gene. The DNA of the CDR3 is TGCGCCAGCAGCCAAGAGACGAGCCTCACAGATACGCAGTATTTT. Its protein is CASSQETSLTDTQYF.

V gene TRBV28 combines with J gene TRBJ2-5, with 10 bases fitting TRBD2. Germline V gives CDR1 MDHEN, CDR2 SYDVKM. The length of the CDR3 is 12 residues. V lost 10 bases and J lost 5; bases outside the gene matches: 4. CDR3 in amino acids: CATLAGDETQYF. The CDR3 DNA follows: TGTGCCACCCTAGCGGGAGATGAGACCCAGTACTTC.

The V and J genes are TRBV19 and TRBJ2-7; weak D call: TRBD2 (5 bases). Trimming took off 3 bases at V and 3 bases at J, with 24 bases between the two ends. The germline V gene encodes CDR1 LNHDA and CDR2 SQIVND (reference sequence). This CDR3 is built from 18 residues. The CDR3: CASSMQRRGSHSHYEQYF. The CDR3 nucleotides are TGTGCCAGTAGTATGCAGCGGCGAGGTTCGCATAGCCACTACGAGCAGTACTTC.

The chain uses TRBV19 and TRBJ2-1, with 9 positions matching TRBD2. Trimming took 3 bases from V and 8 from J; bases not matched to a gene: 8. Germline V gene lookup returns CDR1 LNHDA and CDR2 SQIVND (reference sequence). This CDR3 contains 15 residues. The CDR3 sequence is CASSIGLAGIDEQFF. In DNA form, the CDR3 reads TGTGCCAGTAGTATCGGTCTAGCGGGAATAGATGAGCAGTTCTTC.

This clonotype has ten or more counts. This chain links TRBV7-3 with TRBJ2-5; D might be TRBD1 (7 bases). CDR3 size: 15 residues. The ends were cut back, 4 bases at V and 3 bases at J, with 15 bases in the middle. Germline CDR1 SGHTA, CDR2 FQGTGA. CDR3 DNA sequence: TGTGCCAGCAGCTCCCTTGGAGGGGGCGAAGAGACCCAGTACTTC. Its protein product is CASSSLGGGEETQYF.

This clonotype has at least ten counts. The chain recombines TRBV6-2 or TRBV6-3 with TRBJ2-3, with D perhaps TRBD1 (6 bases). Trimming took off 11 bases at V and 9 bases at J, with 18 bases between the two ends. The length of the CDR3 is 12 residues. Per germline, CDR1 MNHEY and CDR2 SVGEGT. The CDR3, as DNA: TGTGCCGGCTCCAGGGCAGGGGCAACGCAGTATTTT. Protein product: CAGSRAGATQYF.

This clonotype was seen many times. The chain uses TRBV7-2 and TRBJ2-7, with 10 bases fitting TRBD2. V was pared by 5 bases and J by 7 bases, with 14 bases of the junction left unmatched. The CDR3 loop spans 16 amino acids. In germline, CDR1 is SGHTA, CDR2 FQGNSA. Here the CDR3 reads CASSPRLSGGAGEQYF. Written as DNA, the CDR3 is TGTGCCAGCAGCCCCCGCCTAAGCGGGGGGGCGGGTGAGCAGTACTTC.

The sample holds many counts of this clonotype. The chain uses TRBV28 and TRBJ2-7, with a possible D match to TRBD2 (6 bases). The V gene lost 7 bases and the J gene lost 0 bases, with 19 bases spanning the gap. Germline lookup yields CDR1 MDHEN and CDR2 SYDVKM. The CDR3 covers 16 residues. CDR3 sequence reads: CASTPWGNGGSYEQYF. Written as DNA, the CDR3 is TGTGCCAGCACACCTTGGGGTAACGGGGGCTCCTACGAGCAGTACTTC.

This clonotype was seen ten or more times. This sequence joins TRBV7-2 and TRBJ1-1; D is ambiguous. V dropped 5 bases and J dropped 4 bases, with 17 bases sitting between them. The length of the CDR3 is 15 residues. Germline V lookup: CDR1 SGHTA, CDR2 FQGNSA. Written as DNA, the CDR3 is TGTGCCAGCAGCGCAGTTGGCCAGGCCATCACTGAAGCTTTCTTT. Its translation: CASSAVGQAITEAFF. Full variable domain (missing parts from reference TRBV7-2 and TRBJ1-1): GAGVSQSPSNKVTEKGKDVELRCDPISGHTALYWYRQSLGQGLEFLIYFQGNSAPDKSGLPSDRFSAERTGGSVSTLTIQRTQQEDSAVYLCASSAVGQAITEAFFGQGTRLTVV.

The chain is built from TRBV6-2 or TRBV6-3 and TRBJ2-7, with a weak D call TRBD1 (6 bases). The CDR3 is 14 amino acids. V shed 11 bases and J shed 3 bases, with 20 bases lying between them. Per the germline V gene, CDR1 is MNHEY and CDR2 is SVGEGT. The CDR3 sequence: CARTMRDNLYEQYF. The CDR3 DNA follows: TGTGCCCGCACTATGAGGGACAATCTCTACGAGCAGTACTTC.

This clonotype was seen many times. CDR3 protein: CSATTGSSGNTIYF. The DNA of the CDR3 is TGCAGTGCTACGACAGGGAGCTCTGGAAACACCATATATTTT. The rearrangement joins TRBV20-1 to TRBJ1-3; 7 bases are shared with TRBD1. Germline V gene sequence: CDR1 DFQATT, CDR2 SNEGSKA (reference sequence). The J segment lost 0 bases and the V segment lost 4 bases, leaving 3 bases of the junction unmatched. The CDR3 length is 14 residues.

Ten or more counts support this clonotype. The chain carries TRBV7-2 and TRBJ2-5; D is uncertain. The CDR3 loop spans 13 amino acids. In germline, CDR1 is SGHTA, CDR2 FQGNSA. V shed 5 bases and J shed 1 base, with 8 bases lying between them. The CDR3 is CASSTGPQETQYF. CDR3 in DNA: TGTGCCAGCAGCACCGGCCCCCAAGAGACCCAGTACTTC.

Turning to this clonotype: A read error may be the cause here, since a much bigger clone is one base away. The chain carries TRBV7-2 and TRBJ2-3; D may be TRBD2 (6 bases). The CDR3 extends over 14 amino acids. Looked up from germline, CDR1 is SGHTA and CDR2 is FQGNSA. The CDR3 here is CANSLMGGTDTQYF. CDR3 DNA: TGTGCCAACAGCTTAATGGGGGGAACGGATACGCAGTATTTT.

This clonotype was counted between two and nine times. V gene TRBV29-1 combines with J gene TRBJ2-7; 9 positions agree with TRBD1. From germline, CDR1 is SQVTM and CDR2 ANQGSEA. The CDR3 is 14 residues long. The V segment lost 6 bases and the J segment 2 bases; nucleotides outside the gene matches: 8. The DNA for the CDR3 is TGCAGCGTGGCCACCGGGACAGGGACCTACGAGCAGTACTTC. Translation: CSVATGTGTYEQYF.